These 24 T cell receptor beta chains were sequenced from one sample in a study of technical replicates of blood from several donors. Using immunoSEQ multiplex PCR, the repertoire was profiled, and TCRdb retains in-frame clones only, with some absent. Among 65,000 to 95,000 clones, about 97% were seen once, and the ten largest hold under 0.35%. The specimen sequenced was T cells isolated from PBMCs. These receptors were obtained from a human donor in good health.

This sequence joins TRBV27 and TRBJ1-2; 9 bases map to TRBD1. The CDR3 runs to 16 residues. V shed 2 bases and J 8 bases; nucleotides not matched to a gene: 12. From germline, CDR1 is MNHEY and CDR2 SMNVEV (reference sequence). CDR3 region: CASSLARTGASEGYTF. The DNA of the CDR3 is TGTGCCAGCAGTTTAGCCAGGACAGGGGCCAGCGAGGGCTACACCTTC.

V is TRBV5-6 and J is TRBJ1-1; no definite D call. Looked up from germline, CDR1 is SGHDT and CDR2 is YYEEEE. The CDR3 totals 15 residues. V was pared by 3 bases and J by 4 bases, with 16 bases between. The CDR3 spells CASSSPWGAGTEAFF. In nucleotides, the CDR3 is TGTGCCAGCAGCTCTCCGTGGGGAGCTGGCACTGAAGCTTTCTTT.

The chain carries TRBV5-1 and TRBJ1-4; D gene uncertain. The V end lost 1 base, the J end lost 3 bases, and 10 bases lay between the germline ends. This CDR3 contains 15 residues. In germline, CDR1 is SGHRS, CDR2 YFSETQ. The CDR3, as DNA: TGCGCCAGCAGCTTGATCCCGAGGTCTAATGAAAAACTGTTTTTT. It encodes CASSLIPRSNEKLFF.

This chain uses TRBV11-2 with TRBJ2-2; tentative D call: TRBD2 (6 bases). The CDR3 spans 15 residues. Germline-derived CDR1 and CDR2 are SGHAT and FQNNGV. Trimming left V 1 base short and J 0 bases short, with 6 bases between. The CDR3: CASSLAGANTGELFF. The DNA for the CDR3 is TGTGCCAGCAGCTTAGCGGGAGCGAACACCGGGGAGCTGTTTTTT.

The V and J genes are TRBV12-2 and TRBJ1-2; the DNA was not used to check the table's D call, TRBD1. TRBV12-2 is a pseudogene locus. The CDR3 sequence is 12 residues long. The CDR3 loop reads CASRSGGHGYTF. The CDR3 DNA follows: TGTGCAAGTCGTTCAGGGGGCCATGGCTACACCTTC.

CDR3 nucleotide sequence: TGTGCCAGTAGTACATGGCACAGGTCCAACACTGAAGCTTTCTTT. Translation gives CASSTWHRSNTEAFF. V is TRBV19 and J is TRBJ1-1, with D possibly being TRBD1 (5 bases). The V end was cut by 4 bases, the J end by 2 bases, with 14 bases between. The CDR3 contains 15 residues. CDR1 is LNHDA, CDR2 SQIVND, per germline (reference sequence).

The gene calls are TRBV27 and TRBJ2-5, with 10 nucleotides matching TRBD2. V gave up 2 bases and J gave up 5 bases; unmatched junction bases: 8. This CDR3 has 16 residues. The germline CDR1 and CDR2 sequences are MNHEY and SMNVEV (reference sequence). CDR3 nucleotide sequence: TGTGCCAGCAGTTTAGGGCTAGCGGGAGATAAGGAGACCCAGTACTTC. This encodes CASSLGLAGDKETQYF.

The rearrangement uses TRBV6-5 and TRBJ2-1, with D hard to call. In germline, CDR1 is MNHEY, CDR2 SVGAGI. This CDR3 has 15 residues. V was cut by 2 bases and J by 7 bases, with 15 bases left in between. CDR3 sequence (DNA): TGTGCCAGCAGTTACCCGGGTGTTGGTAGGAATGAGCAGTTCTTC. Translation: CASSYPGVGRNEQFF.

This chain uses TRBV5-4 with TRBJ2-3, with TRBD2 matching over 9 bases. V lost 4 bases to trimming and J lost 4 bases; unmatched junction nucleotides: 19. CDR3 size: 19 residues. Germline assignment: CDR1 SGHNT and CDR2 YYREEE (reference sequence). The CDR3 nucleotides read TGTGCCAGCAGCGCTGACAGGGCCATGGCGGGAGGGCCGTCAGATACGCAGTATTTT. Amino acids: CASSADRAMAGGPSDTQYF.

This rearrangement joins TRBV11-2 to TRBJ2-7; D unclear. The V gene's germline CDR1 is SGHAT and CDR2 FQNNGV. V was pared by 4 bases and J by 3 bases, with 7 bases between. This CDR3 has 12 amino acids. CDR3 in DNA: TGTGCCAGCAGCTGGCGACTCTACGAGCAGTACTTC. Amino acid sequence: CASSWRLYEQYF.

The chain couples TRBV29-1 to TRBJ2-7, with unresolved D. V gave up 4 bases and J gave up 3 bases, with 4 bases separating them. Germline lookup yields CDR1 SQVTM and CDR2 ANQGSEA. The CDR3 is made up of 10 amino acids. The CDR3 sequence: CSVVSYEQYF. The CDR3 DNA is TGCAGCGTTGTGAGCTACGAGCAGTACTTC.

In nucleotides, the CDR3 is TGTGCCAGCAGCTTGGGGGGAGGCGCTGAAGCTTTCTTT. Translation gives CASSLGGGAEAFF. The chain carries TRBV5-4 and TRBJ1-1; D gene uncertain. Germline CDR1 SGHNT, CDR2 YYREEE (reference sequence). Trimming cost V 0 bases and J 6 bases, with 9 bases left between them. This CDR3 spans 13 amino acids.

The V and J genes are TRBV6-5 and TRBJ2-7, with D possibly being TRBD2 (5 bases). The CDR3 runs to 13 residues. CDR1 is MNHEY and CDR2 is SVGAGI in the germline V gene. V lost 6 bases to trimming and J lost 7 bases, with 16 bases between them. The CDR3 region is CASSQDWVREQYF. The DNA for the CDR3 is TGTGCCAGCAGCCAGGACTGGGTAAGGGAGCAGTACTTC.

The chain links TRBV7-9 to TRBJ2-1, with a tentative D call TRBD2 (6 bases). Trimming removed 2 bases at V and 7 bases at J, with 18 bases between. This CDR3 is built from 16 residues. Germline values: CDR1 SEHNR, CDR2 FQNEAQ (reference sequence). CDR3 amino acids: CASSLLNRNRGNEQFF. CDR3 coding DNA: TGTGCCAGCAGCTTACTTAACCGTAACCGGGGGAATGAGCAGTTCTTC.

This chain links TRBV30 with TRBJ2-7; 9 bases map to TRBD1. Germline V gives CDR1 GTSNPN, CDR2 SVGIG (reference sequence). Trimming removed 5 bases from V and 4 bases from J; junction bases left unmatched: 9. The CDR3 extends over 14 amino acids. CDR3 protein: CAWYEGQGRYEQYF. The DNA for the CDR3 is TGTGCCTGGTACGAGGGACAGGGAAGGTACGAGCAGTACTTC. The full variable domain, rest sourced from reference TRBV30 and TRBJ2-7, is SQTIHQWPATLVQPVGSPLSLECTVEGTSNPNLYWYRQAAGRGLQLLFYSVGIGQISSEVPQNLSASRPQDRQFILSSKKLLLSDSGFYLCAWYEGQGRYEQYFGPGTRLTVT.

CDR3 region: CASSGSYEQYF. Here the CDR3 DNA reads TGTGCCAGCAGTGGTTCCTACGAGCAGTACTTC. The chain carries TRBV25-1 and TRBJ2-5, with D unclear. The DNA end lines up better with TRBJ2-7; the J call may be wrong. The CDR3 is 11 residues long. Germline CDR1 is MGHDK and CDR2 is SYGVNS.

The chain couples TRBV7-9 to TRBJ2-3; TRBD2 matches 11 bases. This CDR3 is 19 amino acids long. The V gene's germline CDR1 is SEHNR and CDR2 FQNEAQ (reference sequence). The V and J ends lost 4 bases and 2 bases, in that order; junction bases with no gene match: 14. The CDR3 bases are TGTGCCAGCAGCTCCACTAGCGGGAGCCCACTAATAGTCACAGATACGCAGTATTTT. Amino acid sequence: CASSSTSGSPLIVTDTQYF.

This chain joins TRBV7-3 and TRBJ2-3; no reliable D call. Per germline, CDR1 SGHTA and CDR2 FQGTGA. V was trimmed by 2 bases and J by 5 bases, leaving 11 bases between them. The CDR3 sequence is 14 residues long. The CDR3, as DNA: TGTGCCAGCAGCTTAGGAGAGCGTGGAGATACGCAGTATTTT. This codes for CASSLGERGDTQYF.

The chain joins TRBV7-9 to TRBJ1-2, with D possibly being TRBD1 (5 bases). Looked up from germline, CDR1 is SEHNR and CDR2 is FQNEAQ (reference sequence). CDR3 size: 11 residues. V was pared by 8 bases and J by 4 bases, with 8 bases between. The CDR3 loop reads CASWGGYGYTF. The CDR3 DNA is TGTGCCAGCTGGGGGGGCTATGGCTACACCTTC.

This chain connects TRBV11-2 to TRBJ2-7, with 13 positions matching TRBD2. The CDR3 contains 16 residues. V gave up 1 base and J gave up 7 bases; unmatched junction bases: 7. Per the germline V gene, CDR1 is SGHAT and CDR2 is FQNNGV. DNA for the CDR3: TGTGCCAGCAGCTTAGGAGGGGGACTAGCGGGAATGGAGCAGTACTTC. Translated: CASSLGGGLAGMEQYF.

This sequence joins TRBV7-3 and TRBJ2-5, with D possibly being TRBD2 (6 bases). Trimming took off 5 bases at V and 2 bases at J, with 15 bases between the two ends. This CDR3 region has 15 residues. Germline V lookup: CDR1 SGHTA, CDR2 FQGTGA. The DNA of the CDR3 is TGTGCCAGCAGCCCCTCGGGAGTTTGGCAAGAGACCCAGTACTTC. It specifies CASSPSGVWQETQYF.

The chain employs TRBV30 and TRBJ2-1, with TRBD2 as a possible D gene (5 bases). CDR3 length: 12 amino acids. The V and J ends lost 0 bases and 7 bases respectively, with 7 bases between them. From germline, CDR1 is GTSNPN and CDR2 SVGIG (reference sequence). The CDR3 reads CAWSVTGNEQFF. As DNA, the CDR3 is TGTGCCTGGAGTGTAACGGGGAATGAGCAGTTCTTC.

For the CDR3, the DNA is TGTGCCAGCTCCGCAGGGGGCGCAAATCAGCCCCAGCATTTT. Translation gives CASSAGGANQPQHF. The V call is TRBV18, the J call TRBJ1-5; 8 bases are shared with TRBD1. The CDR3 has 14 residues. Germline CDR1 is KGHSH and CDR2 is LQKENI. The junction had 5 bases not matched to a gene; V was cut back by 6 bases and J by 4 bases. The full variable domain, completed using reference TRBV18 and TRBJ1-5, is NAGVMQNPRHLVRRRGQEARLRCSPMKGHSHVYWYRQLPEEGLKFMVYLQKENIIDESGMPKERFSAEFPKEGPSILRIQQVVRGDSAAYFCASSAGGANQPQHFGDGTRLSIL.

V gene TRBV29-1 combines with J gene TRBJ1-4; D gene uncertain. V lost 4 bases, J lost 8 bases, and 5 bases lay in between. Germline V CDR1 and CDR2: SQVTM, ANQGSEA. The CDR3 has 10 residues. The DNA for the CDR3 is TGCAGCGTTGCAGGAGAAAAACTGTTTTTT. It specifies CSVAGEKLFF.